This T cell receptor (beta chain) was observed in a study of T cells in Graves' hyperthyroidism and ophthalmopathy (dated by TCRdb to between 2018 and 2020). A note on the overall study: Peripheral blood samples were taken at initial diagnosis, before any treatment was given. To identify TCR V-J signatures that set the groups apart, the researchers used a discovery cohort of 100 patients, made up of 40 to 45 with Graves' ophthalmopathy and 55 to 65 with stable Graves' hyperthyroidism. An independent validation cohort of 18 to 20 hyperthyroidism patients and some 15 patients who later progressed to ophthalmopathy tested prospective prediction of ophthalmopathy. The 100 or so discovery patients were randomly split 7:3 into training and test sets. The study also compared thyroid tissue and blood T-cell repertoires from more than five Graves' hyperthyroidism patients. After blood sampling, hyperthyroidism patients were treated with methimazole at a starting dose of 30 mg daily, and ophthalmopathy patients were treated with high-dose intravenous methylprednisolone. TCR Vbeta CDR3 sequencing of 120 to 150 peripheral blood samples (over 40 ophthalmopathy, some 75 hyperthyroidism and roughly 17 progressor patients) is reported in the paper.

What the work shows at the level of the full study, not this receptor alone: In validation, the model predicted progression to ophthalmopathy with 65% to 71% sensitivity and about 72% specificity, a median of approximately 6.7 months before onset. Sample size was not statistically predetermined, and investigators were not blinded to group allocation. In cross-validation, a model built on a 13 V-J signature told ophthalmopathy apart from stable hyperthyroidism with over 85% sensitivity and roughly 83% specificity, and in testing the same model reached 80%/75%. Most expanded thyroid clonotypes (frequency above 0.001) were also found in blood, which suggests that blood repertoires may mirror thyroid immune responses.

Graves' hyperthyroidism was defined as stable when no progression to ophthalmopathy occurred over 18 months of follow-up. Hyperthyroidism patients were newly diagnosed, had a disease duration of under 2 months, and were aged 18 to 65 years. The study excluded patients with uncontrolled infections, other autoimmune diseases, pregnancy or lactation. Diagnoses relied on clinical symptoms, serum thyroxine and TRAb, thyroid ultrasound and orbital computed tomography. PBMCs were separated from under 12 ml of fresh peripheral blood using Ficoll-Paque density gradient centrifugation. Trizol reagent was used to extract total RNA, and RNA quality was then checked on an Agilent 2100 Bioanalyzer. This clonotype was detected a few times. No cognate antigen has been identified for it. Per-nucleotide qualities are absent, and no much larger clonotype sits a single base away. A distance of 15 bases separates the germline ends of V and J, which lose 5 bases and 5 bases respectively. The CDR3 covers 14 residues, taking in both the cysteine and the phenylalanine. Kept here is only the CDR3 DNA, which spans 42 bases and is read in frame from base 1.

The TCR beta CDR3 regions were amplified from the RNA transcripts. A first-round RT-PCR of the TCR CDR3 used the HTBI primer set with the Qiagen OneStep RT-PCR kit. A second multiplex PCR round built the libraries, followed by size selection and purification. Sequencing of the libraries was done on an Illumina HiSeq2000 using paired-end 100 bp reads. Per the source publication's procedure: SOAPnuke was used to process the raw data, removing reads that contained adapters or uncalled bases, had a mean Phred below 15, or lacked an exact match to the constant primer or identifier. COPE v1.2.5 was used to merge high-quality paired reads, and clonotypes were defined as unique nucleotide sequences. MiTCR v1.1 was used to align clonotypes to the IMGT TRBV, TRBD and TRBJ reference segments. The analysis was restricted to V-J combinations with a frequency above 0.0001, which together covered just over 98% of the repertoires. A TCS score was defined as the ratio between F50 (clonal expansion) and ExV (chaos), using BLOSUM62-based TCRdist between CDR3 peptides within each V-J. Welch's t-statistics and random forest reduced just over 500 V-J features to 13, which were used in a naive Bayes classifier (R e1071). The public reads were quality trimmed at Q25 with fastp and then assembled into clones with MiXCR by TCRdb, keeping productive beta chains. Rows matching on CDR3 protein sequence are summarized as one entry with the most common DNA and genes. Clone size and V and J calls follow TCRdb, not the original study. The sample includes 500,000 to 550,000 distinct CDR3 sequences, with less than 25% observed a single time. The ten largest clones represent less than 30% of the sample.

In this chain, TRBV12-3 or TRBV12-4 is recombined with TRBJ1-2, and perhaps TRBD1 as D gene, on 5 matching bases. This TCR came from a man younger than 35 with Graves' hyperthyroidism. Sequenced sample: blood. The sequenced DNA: TGTGCCAGCAGTCGGGACCTGCGGGGTTATGGCTACACCTTC. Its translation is CASSRDLRGYGYTF.